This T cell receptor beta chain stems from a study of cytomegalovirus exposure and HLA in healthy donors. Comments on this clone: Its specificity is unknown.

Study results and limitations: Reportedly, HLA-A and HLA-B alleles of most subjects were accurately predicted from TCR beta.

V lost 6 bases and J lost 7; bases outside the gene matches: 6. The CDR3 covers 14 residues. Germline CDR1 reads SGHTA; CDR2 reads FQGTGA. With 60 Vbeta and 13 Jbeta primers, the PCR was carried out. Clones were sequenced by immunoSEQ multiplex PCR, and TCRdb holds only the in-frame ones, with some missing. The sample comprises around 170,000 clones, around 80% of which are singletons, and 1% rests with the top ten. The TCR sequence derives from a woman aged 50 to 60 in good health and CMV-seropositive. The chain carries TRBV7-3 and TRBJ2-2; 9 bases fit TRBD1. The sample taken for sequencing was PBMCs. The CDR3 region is CASRPQGAGGELFF. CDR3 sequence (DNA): TGTGCCAGCAGACCACAGGGGGCGGGCGGGGAGCTGTTTTTT.